This entry describes one T cell receptor beta chain. Its specificity is unknown. The data were obtained in a study of CD8 T cells in ankylosing spondylitis. The study's findings and limits: A TCR beta motif of several highly homologous variants appeared characteristic of ankylosing spondylitis blood.

It was by quantitative 5'-RACE with molecular barcodes that TCR beta libraries were made. TCRdb passed the 5' RACE reads through MiXCR, listing each CDR3 protein once. The sample has some 450,000 distinct CDR3 sequences, 17% seen once. The CDR3 is 17 amino acids. In germline, CDR1 is KGHSH, CDR2 LQKENI. The J segment lost 0 bases and the V segment lost 2 bases, leaving 7 bases of the junction unmatched. The material sequenced was blood, either unsorted or a sorted T cell fraction (not recorded which). The clonotype comes from a male donor with ankylosing spondylitis. V gene TRBV18 combines with J gene TRBJ2-4, with 7 bases aligning to TRBD1. The CDR3 reads CASSPTKQGLAKNIQYF. CDR3 bases: TGTGCCAGCTCACCAACGAAACAGGGGCTAGCCAAAAACATTCAGTACTTC. Full variable domain (remainder filled in from reference TRBV18 and TRBJ2-4): NAGVMQNPRHLVRRRGQEARLRCSPMKGHSHVYWYRQLPEEGLKFMVYLQKENIIDESGMPKERFSAEFPKEGPSILRIQQVVRGDSAAYFCASSPTKQGLAKNIQYFGAGTRLSVL.